The entry below describes one T cell receptor (beta chain). Antigen specificity is unknown. This sample was included in a study of T-cell reconstitution after alpha-beta-depleted transplantation in children. Broader study findings: The authors attributed T-cell counts and diversity one year after transplant mostly to newly produced T cells. After transplant, high TCRbeta diversity at day 60 in some patients arose from surviving recipient T cells and thymic progenitors.

Preparing the TCRbeta library involved the use of unique molecular identifiers. TCRdb called the PCR reads again in MiXCR, with one record for every CDR3 protein. There are around 670,000 distinct CDR3 sequences in the sample; around 13% occur only once, and around 0.8% lies in the top ten. The CDR3 has 14 amino acids. V dropped 6 bases and J dropped 4 bases, with 12 bases sitting between them. Germline values: CDR1 MNHNS, CDR2 SASEGT. The sequencing used PBMCs, collected before TCRalphabeta/CD19-depleted stem cell transplant. The chain uses TRBV6-1 and TRBJ2-2; possibly TRBD1 for D (5 bases). The sequence was obtained from a girl between 2 and 10 years old with congenital amegakaryocytic thrombocytopenia, due to receive a stem cell transplant. The CDR3 nucleotides read TGTGCCAGCAGCTCAGGGTGGATCACCGGGGAGCTGTTTTTT. Its translation: CASSSGWITGELFF.